Listed below are T cell receptor beta chains from one sample, sequenced in a study of identical twins. TCRdb called the 5' RACE reads again in MiXCR, with one record for every CDR3 protein. The table shows some 320,000 distinct CDR3 sequences, with roughly 12% occurring only once. This same sample was also part of a study on yellow fever vaccine responses in identical twins.

Sample: CD8+ T cells sorted from blood. Receptor source: a woman under 30 in good health. Each CDR3 is given with its conserved first and last residue. D genes are given only for firm matches. Clone size is not always given. Where it is, it says once, few, many or a class for expanded clones.

abundance	v_gene	d_gene	j_gene	CDR3nt	CDR3aa
few	TRBV7-8	-	TRBJ1-5	TGTGCCAGCAGCACCGAAGGGTTCAATCAGCCCCAGCATTTT	CASSTEGFNQPQHF
-	TRBV6-5	-	TRBJ1-5	TGTGCCAGCAGTTACTCGAGACAGAGCAATCAGCCCCAGCATTTT	CASSYSRQSNQPQHF
-	TRBV13	-	TRBJ2-3	TGTGCCAGCAGGGCATCCCTTAACACAGATACGCAGTATTTT	CASRASLNTDTQYF
many	TRBV7-6	-	TRBJ2-7	TGTGCCAGCAGCTTAAGTGAGCGGTCCTACGAGCAGTACTTC	CASSLSERSYEQYF
many	TRBV27	-	TRBJ2-7	TGTGCCAGCAGCTTCACTACCTCCTACGAGCAGTACTTC	CASSFTTSYEQYF
many	TRBV6-1	-	TRBJ1-4	TGTGCCAGCAGTACCTCTACAATGGATAATGAAAAACTGTTTTTT	CASSTSTMDNEKLFF
-	TRBV28	TRBD1	TRBJ2-7	TGTGCCAGCACCGAGGACAGGGAGGTCGACGAGCAGTACTTC	CASTEDREVDEQYF
-	TRBV6-5	TRBD2	TRBJ2-1	TGTGCCAGCAGTTACTCGAGTCTAGCGGGCTTCTACAATGAGCAGTTCTTC	CASSYSSLAGFYNEQFF
many	TRBV12-3/TRBV12-4	-	TRBJ2-2	TGTGCCAGCAGGACATCCAGGGACGGGGACACCGGGGAGCTGTTTTTT	CASRTSRDGDTGELFF
few	TRBV27	TRBD1	TRBJ2-1	TGTGCCAGCAGTACACGACAGGGGAGCGATGAGCAGTTCTTC	CASSTRQGSDEQFF
-	TRBV4-1	-	TRBJ2-1	TGCGCCAGCAGCCAATATGGTATCCCCGGGGTCTGGAAGCAGTTCTTC	CASSQYGIPGVWKQFF
-	TRBV12-3/TRBV12-4	-	TRBJ2-3	TGTGCCAGCAGTTTAACAGGGCTAAGCACACATACGCAGTATTTT	CASSLTGLSTHTQYF
few	TRBV7-9	-	TRBJ2-3	TGTGCCAGCAGCCCTCACGGGACAAAGAGCGCAGATACGCAGTATTTT	CASSPHGTKSADTQYF
few	TRBV5-5	-	TRBJ2-1	TGTGCCAGCAGCCCCGTGTCGGACAGACTCAATGAGCAGTTCTTC	CASSPVSDRLNEQFF
many	TRBV20-1	-	TRBJ2-1	TGCAGTGCTAGAGATAACGGTCTACCCTACAATGAGCAGTTCTTC	CSARDNGLPYNEQFF
many	TRBV3-1	TRBD1	TRBJ2-1	TGTGCCAGCAGCCAAGTATCTGGGGACAGGGCCAATGAGCAGTTCTTC	CASSQVSGDRANEQFF
many	TRBV10-3	TRBD1	TRBJ1-5	TGTGCCATCAGTTTGACAGGGGAGAGCAATCAGCCCCAGCATTTT	CAISLTGESNQPQHF
-	TRBV9	-	TRBJ2-1	TGTGCCAGCAGCGGACTACGGACGGGAAGCTCCTACAATGAGCAGTTCTTC	CASSGLRTGSSYNEQFF
few	TRBV9	-	TRBJ2-6	TGTGCCAGCAGCGTAGGCCAGGGGAGGATCTCTGGGGCCAACGTCCTGACTTTC	CASSVGQGRISGANVLTF
few	TRBV4-1	TRBD2	TRBJ2-7	TGCGCCAGCAGCCCCGGGGGGTGGCCCGCCGGATCTGCCGAGCAGTACTTC	CASSPGGWPAGSAEQYF
many	TRBV27	-	TRBJ2-3	TGTGCCAGCAGTTCCCCCCCCCCAGGGTACGGCACAGATACGCAGTATTTT	CASSSPPPGYGTDTQYF
-	TRBV11-1	TRBD1	TRBJ2-1	TGTGCCAGCAGGTCCCGGGACAGATCCTACAATGAGCAGTTCTTC	CASRSRDRSYNEQFF
few	TRBV20-1	TRBD2	TRBJ2-1	TGCAGTGCTATCCCCGGACTAGCGGGGATAAATGAGCAGTTCTTC	CSAIPGLAGINEQFF
few	TRBV25-1	-	TRBJ2-1	TGTGCCAGCAGTCCCCTGGGTAGCGGAAGCTCCTACAATGAGCAGTTCTTC	CASSPLGSGSSYNEQFF
-	TRBV6-2/TRBV6-3	TRBD2	TRBJ2-7	TGTGCCAGCAGTTACCGGACCGGGGAGGGACTCTACGAGCAGTACTTC	CASSYRTGEGLYEQYF
many	TRBV10-3	TRBD1	TRBJ2-1	TGTGCCTGCGTGGACAGGATGAACTACAATGAGCAGTTCTTC	CACVDRMNYNEQFF
few	TRBV7-8	-	TRBJ2-1	TGTGCCAGCAGCCACCGGACAGGAGGGTCCTACAATGAGCAGTTCTTC	CASSHRTGGSYNEQFF
-	TRBV27	TRBD2	TRBJ2-1	TGTGCCAGCAGTTTCGCCACTAGCGGTTATGAGCAGTTCTTC	CASSFATSGYEQFF
few	TRBV29-1	-	TRBJ1-2	TGCAGCGTTGAAGAAGGCCAGAGCTATGGCTACACCTTC	CSVEEGQSYGYTF
many	TRBV12-3/TRBV12-4	TRBD2	TRBJ2-1	TGTGCCAGCAGTCCGGGGGGGGGGAATGAGCAGTTCTTC	CASSPGGGNEQFF
-	TRBV5-5	-	TRBJ2-3	TGTGCCAGCAGCTTATGGGGAGGGGGAGATACGCAGTATTTT	CASSLWGGGDTQYF
-	TRBV5-8	-	TRBJ2-5	TGTGCCAGCAGCTTCTTCGAGACCCAGTACTTC	CASSFFETQYF
-	TRBV10-2	TRBD1	TRBJ2-2	TGCGCCAGCAGTGGGACAGGGGGCATGAACACCGGGGAGCTGTTTTTT	CASSGTGGMNTGELFF
few	TRBV28	-	TRBJ1-5	TGTGCCAGCAGTCCTCTTCAGGGAGGCGGCCAGCCCCAGCATTTT	CASSPLQGGGQPQHF
few	TRBV14	-	TRBJ2-5	TGTGCCAGCAGCCAAGATAGGAGGCAGGTGGGAGAGACCCAGTACTTC	CASSQDRRQVGETQYF
-	TRBV5-1	-	TRBJ2-3	TGCGCCAGCAGCTTGGATCAAGCGACAAGCACAGATACGCAGTATTTT	CASSLDQATSTDTQYF
few	TRBV27	-	TRBJ2-6	TGTGCCACCCTGAGCTCTGGGGCCAACGTCCTGATTTTC	CATLSSGANVLIF
-	TRBV7-9	-	TRBJ1-5	TGTGCCAGCAGCCCTGAGAGGGAGCCCCAGCATTTT	CASSPEREPQHF
-	TRBV27	TRBD2	TRBJ2-1	TGTGCCAGCACCCCCGGTGCGGGAGTGGTAATGAATGAGCAGTTCTTC	CASTPGAGVVMNEQFF
-	TRBV7-8	-	TRBJ1-4	TGTGCCAGCAGCTTAGAAGGGATAAATGAAAAACTGTTTTTT	CASSLEGINEKLFF
-	TRBV12-3/TRBV12-4	-	TRBJ1-2	TGTGTGACACTTGGGGGCTTACAGGAGAACTATGGCTACACCTTC	CVTLGGLQENYGYTF
few	TRBV7-7	-	TRBJ2-3	TGTGCCAGCAGCTTAGGGAGGGCCGGCACAGATACGCAGTATTTT	CASSLGRAGTDTQYF
-	TRBV29-1	-	TRBJ1-2	TGCAGCGTTGAAGACAGGGATTATGGCTACACCTTC	CSVEDRDYGYTF
many	TRBV12-3/TRBV12-4	-	TRBJ2-5	TGTGCCAGCGGGGGCCTGCGGGAGACCCAGTACTTC	CASGGLRETQYF
many	TRBV2	TRBD1	TRBJ1-5	TGTGCCAGCAGCGACGGGACAGGGGAGGTTCAGCCCCAGCATTTT	CASSDGTGEVQPQHF
few	TRBV9	-	TRBJ1-4	TGTGCCAGCAGCGTGGCCTTTGAAAAACTGTTTTTT	CASSVAFEKLFF
once	TRBV5-4	-	TRBJ1-2	TGTGCCAGCAGCTTGGGCAGGGAACCTCTCTATGGCTACACCTTC	CASSLGREPLYGYTF
many	TRBV29-1	TRBD2	TRBJ2-1	TGCAGCGCCGGGGGGGGCTTCAATGAGCAGTTCTTC	CSAGGGFNEQFF
-	TRBV3-1	TRBD2	TRBJ2-1	TGTGCCAGCAGCCCGCGACTAGCGGCACCCTACAATGAGCAGTTCTTC	CASSPRLAAPYNEQFF
once	TRBV13	TRBD2	TRBJ2-7	TGTGCCAGCAGCATGAGGGGACTAGCGGGAGGCCCCTCCTACGAGCAGTACTTC	CASSMRGLAGGPSYEQYF
few	TRBV9	-	TRBJ2-1	TGTGCCAGCAGCGTAGAAGAGACTTGGGGGGCGACTTACAATGAGCAGTTCTTC	CASSVEETWGATYNEQFF
-	TRBV15	TRBD1	TRBJ2-3	TGTGCCACCAGCAGAATGGGACAGGGGCACACAGATACGCAGTATTTT	CATSRMGQGHTDTQYF
many	TRBV12-3/TRBV12-4	-	TRBJ1-1	TGTGCCAGCAGTCCCCCGGGCAGGGGAACTGAAGCTTTCTTT	CASSPPGRGTEAFF
few	TRBV27	-	TRBJ2-3	TGTGCCAGCAAAGTAGCTCGAAGCCATGGCACAGATACGCAGTATTTT	CASKVARSHGTDTQYF
-	TRBV7-2	-	TRBJ2-1	TGTGCCAGCAGCTTTAACGTTTACAATGAGCAGTTCTTC	CASSFNVYNEQFF
few	TRBV9	TRBD2	TRBJ2-1	TGTGCCAGCAGCGTAACCCTAGCGGGGTCTGAGCAGTTCTTC	CASSVTLAGSEQFF
few	TRBV5-1	TRBD1	TRBJ2-5	TGCGCCAGCAGCTTGGGGACAGGGCCTCGGGAGACCCAGTACTTC	CASSLGTGPRETQYF